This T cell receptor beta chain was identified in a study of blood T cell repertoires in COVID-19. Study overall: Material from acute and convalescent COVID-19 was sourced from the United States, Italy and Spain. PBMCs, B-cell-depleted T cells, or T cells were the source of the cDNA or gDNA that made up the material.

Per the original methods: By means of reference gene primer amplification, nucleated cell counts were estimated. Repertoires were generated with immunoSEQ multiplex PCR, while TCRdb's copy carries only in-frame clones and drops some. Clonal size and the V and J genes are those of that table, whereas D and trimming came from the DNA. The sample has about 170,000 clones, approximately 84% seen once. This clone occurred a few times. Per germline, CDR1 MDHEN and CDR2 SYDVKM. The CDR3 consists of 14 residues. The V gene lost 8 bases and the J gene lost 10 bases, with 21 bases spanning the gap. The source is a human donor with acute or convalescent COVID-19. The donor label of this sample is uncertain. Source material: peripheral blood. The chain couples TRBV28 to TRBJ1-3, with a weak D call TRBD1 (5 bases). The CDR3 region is CASSPVGREETIYF. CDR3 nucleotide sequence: TGTGCCAGCTCCCCGGTAGGCAGGGAGGAAACCATATATTTT. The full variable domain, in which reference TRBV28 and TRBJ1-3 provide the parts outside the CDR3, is DVKVTQSSRYLVKRTGEKVFLECVQDMDHENMFWYRQDPGLGLRLIYFSYDVKMKEKGDIPEGYSVSREKKERFSLILESASTNQTSMYLCASSPVGREETIYFGEGSWLTVV.